Listed below are T cell receptor beta chains from one sample, sequenced in a study of T cells in Graves' hyperthyroidism and ophthalmopathy. MiXCR, applied by TCRdb to the multiplex PCR reads, yields one record per CDR3 protein. Altogether under 300,000 distinct CDR3 sequences are present, around 25% being singletons, with the ten largest covering 20% to 30%. Sequenced input: blood. The receptor source for this set is a middle-aged man with Graves' hyperthyroidism that later progressed to Graves' ophthalmopathy. The CDR3 runs from the conserved cysteine through the conserved F or W.

v_call	j_call	cdr3_aa
TRBV7-2	TRBJ2-5	CASSLKRGRTQYF
TRBV30	TRBJ1-1	CAWSVRGVSELTEAFF
TRBV19	TRBJ1-1	CASSIGAATEAFF
TRBV12-3/TRBV12-4	TRBJ1-1	CASKLTGNTEAFF
TRBV6-2/TRBV6-3	TRBJ2-7	CASKESSGHSYEQYF
TRBV12-3/TRBV12-4	TRBJ1-1	CASSPNPRRGGTEAFF
TRBV12-3/TRBV12-4	TRBJ2-7	CASTGLAERNEQYF
TRBV6-1	TRBJ1-5	CASRPNTQGNQPQHF
TRBV7-8	TRBJ2-7	CASRRDRSYEQYF
TRBV2	TRBJ1-1	CASIGGMNTEAFF
TRBV6-2/TRBV6-3	TRBJ2-2	CASSRPRSGRASSGELFF
TRBV19	TRBJ2-2	CASSIWWQGLTNTGELFF
TRBV19	TRBJ2-7	CASSIVTGPSYEQYF
TRBV20-1	TRBJ1-1	CSAGYGGANTEAFF
TRBV12-3/TRBV12-4	TRBJ2-7	CASSPTGLGEQYF
TRBV6-1	TRBJ1-1	CASSGQVWTEAFF
TRBV4-1	TRBJ1-2	CASSQSSLVEYTF
TRBV2	TRBJ2-6	CASSVSQGANVLTF
TRBV6-5	TRBJ1-5	CASRGQPNQPQHF
TRBV20-1	TRBJ2-7	CSARDETSGRVSYEQYF
TRBV5-1	TRBJ1-1	CASSLGTGGNTEAFF
TRBV19	TRBJ2-7	CASRDPAGGGEQYF
TRBV28	TRBJ2-2	CASSLWGTNPNTGELFF
TRBV7-8	TRBJ2-5	CASSSPLDSGKVGTQYF